The 30 T cell receptor beta chains presented below share a single source sample, sequenced in a study of graft-versus-host responses after intestinal transplantation. No antigen has been assigned to these receptors. Measured with immunoSEQ multiplex PCR; TCRdb has only the in-frame clones, and not every one. The sample shows 70,000 or so clones, over 75% of them seen only once. The sequences come from unstimulated CD4+ T cells sorted from spleen or lymph node cells, collected before transplant. Every receptor here comes from a human donor who was the organ donor for an intestinal transplant.

The chain joins TRBV28 to TRBJ2-2, with 9 bases matching TRBD1. This CDR3 region has 16 residues. V gave up 2 bases and J gave up 6 bases; unmatched junction bases: 7. Germline CDR1 and CDR2: MDHEN and SYDVKM. The CDR3: CASSLAGTGRAGELFF. The CDR3 DNA sequence: TGTGCCAGCAGTTTAGCCGGGACAGGGAGGGCCGGGGAGCTGTTTTTT.

The J gene is TRBJ1-4, the V gene TRBV19; 7 nucleotides align to TRBD1. V was clipped by 7 bases and J by 6 bases; unmatched bases: 8. Germline assignment: CDR1 LNHDA and CDR2 SQIVND (reference sequence). The CDR3 is 14 residues long. The CDR3 DNA sequence: TGTGCCAGTATACAGACAGGGAAACATGAAAAACTGTTTTTT. As protein: CASIQTGKHEKLFF.

The chain has TRBV18 and TRBJ1-1, with TRBD1 identical over 8 bases. V lost 2 bases, J lost 2 bases, and 7 bases stayed unmatched. Germline CDR1 is KGHSH and CDR2 is LQKENI. The CDR3 is made up of 16 amino acids. In nucleotides, the CDR3 is TGTGCCAGCTCACCAGCCGGACAGGGCCCAAACACTGAAGCTTTCTTT. Protein: CASSPAGQGPNTEAFF.

This chain connects TRBV9 to TRBJ1-5; the match to TRBD1 covers 9 bases. This CDR3 is 15 amino acids long. CDR1 is SGDLS and CDR2 is YYNGEE in the germline V gene. V was pared by 0 bases and J by 6 bases, with 4 bases of the junction left unmatched. The CDR3 DNA follows: TGTGCCAGCAGCGTAGGACAGGGGGACGGTCAGCCCCAGCATTTT. Translation gives CASSVGQGDGQPQHF.

This chain links TRBV18 with TRBJ1-3; no clear D. Trimming stripped 3 bases from V and 2 bases from J, with 17 bases between. Germline loops: CDR1 KGHSH, CDR2 LQKENI. This CDR3 has 17 amino acids. CDR3 nucleotide sequence: TGTGCCAGCTCACCCAGGCAGGCTGGGCTGGCTGGAAACACCATATATTTT. This sequence encodes CASSPRQAGLAGNTIYF.

The chain links TRBV7-2 to TRBJ1-6, with D unresolved. The V and J ends lost 3 bases and 6 bases respectively, with 12 bases between them. Germline loops: CDR1 SGHTA, CDR2 FQGNSA. The CDR3 runs to 15 residues. The CDR3 sequence: CASSFSDRRNSPLHF. DNA of the CDR3: TGTGCCAGCAGCTTTAGCGATCGTCGTAATTCACCCCTCCACTTT. The full variable domain, rest sourced from reference TRBV7-2 and TRBJ1-6, is GAGVSQSPSNKVTEKGKDVELRCDPISGHTALYWYRQSLGQGLEFLIYFQGNSAPDKSGLPSDRFSAERTGGSVSTLTIQRTQQEDSAVYLCASSFSDRRNSPLHFGNGTRLTVT.

This clone was observed a single time. The chain joins TRBV9 to TRBJ1-2; 12 bases align to TRBD1. The length of the CDR3 is 15 residues. V was clipped by 0 bases and J by 7 bases; unmatched bases: 4. In germline, CDR1 is SGDLS, CDR2 YYNGEE. This CDR3 is CASSVEGQGATGYTF. CDR3 bases: TGTGCCAGCAGCGTAGAGGGACAGGGGGCGACTGGCTACACCTTC.

The V gene is TRBV6-6, the J gene TRBJ2-4; 8 nucleotides agree with TRBD2. Germline loops: CDR1 MNHNY, CDR2 SVGAGI (reference sequence). The CDR3 runs to 13 residues. CDR3 in amino acids: CAARGGAKNIQYF. In DNA, the CDR3 is TGTGCAGCCCGGGGGGGAGCCAAAAACATTCAGTACTTC.

This chain uses TRBV7-2 with TRBJ2-3; 7 nucleotides line up with TRBD1. With V trimmed by 3 bases and J by 2 bases, 2 bases remained unmatched. The CDR3 extends over 14 amino acids. From germline, CDR1 is SGHTA and CDR2 FQGNSA. The CDR3 spells CASSLGQITDTQYF. CDR3 DNA: TGTGCCAGCAGCTTGGGACAGATCACAGATACGCAGTATTTT.

The CDR3 loop is CASSDRTGPMGSPLHF. Here the CDR3 DNA reads TGTGCCAGCAGTGATAGGACAGGGCCGATGGGTTCACCCCTCCACTTT. The rearrangement joins TRBV6-1 to TRBJ1-6, with 8 bases identical to TRBD1. The CDR3 extends over 16 amino acids. The V segment lost 3 bases and the J segment 9 bases; nucleotides outside the gene matches: 10. Germline CDR1 and CDR2: MNHNS and SASEGT.

This chain links TRBV5-1 with TRBJ2-3; 12 bases match TRBD2. Germline lookup yields CDR1 SGHRS and CDR2 YFSETQ. The CDR3 length is 19 residues. V trimming: 4 bases; J trimming: 2 bases; junction bases outside the gene matches: 14. The CDR3 region has the DNA TGCGCCAGCAGCCCCACCGGGGCTAGCGGGGGGGCTGTCACAGATACGCAGTATTTT. Its protein product is CASSPTGASGGAVTDTQYF. The full variable domain, with the rest looked up from reference TRBV5-1 and TRBJ2-3, is KAGVTQTPRYLIKTRGQQVTLSCSPISGHRSVSWYQQTPGQGLQFLFEYFSETQRNKGNFPGRFSGRQFSNSRSEMNVSTLELGDSALYLCASSPTGASGGAVTDTQYFGPGTRLTVL.

The rearrangement uses TRBV4-2 and TRBJ1-6; D unresolved. This CDR3 has 18 residues. V lost 1 base and J 6 bases, leaving 19 bases between the germline ends. Germline assignment: CDR1 LGHNA and CDR2 YNFKEQ. CDR3 nucleotide sequence: TGTGCCAGCAGCCAAGCCCATGGACTGTCCGTTCTTAATTCACCCCTCCACTTT. It translates to CASSQAHGLSVLNSPLHF.

The chain is built from TRBV5-6 and TRBJ2-4, with D possibly being TRBD2 (7 bases). CDR3 length: 13 amino acids. CDR1 is SGHDT and CDR2 is YYEEEE in the germline V gene. Trimming pared 4 bases from V and 8 bases from J, leaving 13 bases between. The CDR3: CASSRGGEDIQYF. The CDR3 DNA reads TGTGCCAGCAGCAGGGGGGGAGAGGACATTCAGTACTTC. Complete variable domain (other parts from reference TRBV5-6 and TRBJ2-4): DAGVTQSPTHLIKTRGQQVTLRCSPKSGHDTVSWYQQALGQGPQFIFQYYEEEERQRGNFPDRFSGHQFPNYSSELNVNALLLGDSALYLCASSRGGEDIQYFGAGTRLSVL.

The chain is built from TRBV5-1 and TRBJ2-5; no reliable D call. Germline V lookup: CDR1 SGHRS, CDR2 YFSETQ. CDR3 length: 14 residues. The germline V and J ends were trimmed by 0 bases and 1 base, with 7 bases remaining between them. DNA of the CDR3: TGCGCCAGCAGCTTGGGTGACACCCAAGAGACCCAGTACTTC. Its protein is CASSLGDTQETQYF.

This chain uses TRBV7-9 with TRBJ2-1; 8 nucleotides align to TRBD2. V gave up 4 bases and J gave up 14 bases; unmatched junction bases: 19. The CDR3 has 16 residues. The germline CDR1 and CDR2 sequences are SEHNR and FQNEAQ (reference sequence). CDR3 coding DNA: TGTGCCAGCAGCTCCCCTCTTAGCGGGGAGGGGGTAAGGGAGTTCTTC. Protein: CASSSPLSGEGVREFF.

This clone was picked up one time. The V and J genes are TRBV6-1 and TRBJ2-7; 8 bases are a match to TRBD1. V lost 2 bases, J lost 2 bases, and 8 bases stayed unmatched. This CDR3 has 16 amino acids. The germline gives CDR1 MNHNS, CDR2 SASEGT. The CDR3 DNA follows: TGTGCCAGCAGTGAACACCCCGGGACAGGAGCCTACGAGCAGTACGTC. As protein: CASSEHPGTGAYEQYV.

The rearrangement links TRBV9 to TRBJ1-1; D remains unclear. This CDR3 has 14 amino acids. Germline V gene lookup returns CDR1 SGDLS and CDR2 YYNGEE. The V end was cut by 7 bases, the J end by 6 bases, with 19 bases between. Here the CDR3 DNA reads TGTGCCAGCTCGGTGGAAGTCGGAGGGTCTGAAGCTTTCTTT. Translating gives CASSVEVGGSEAFF.

The genes are TRBV7-2 and TRBJ2-1, with 7 bases identical to TRBD2. The J segment lost 13 bases and the V segment lost 6 bases, leaving 9 bases of the junction unmatched. This CDR3 region has 12 residues. Germline V lookup: CDR1 SGHTA, CDR2 FQGNSA. CDR3 nucleotides: TGTGCCAGCAGTTCCTACGGGGGGTCACAGTTCTTC. It specifies CASSSYGGSQFF.

The chain has TRBV7-9 and TRBJ2-5; possibly TRBD2 for D (5 bases). The CDR3 loop spans 16 amino acids. The germline gives CDR1 SEHNR, CDR2 FQNEAQ (reference sequence). The V and J ends lost 1 base and 5 bases respectively, with 17 bases between them. Here the CDR3 reads CASSLERRLPIETQYF. Here the CDR3 DNA reads TGTGCCAGCAGCTTAGAGCGGCGACTCCCGATTGAGACCCAGTACTTC.

V gene TRBV2 combines with J gene TRBJ2-1; 8 bases align to TRBD2. The CDR3 runs to 15 residues. CDR1 SNHLY and CDR2 FYNNEI come from the germline V gene. V was pared by 6 bases and J by 7 bases, with 11 bases of the junction left unmatched. The DNA for the CDR3 is TGTGCCAGCAGGGTTAGCGGGGCTTGGGGAAATGAGCAGTTCTTC. Protein: CASRVSGAWGNEQFF. The whole variable domain, remainder taken from reference TRBV2 and TRBJ2-1, is EPEVTQTPSHQVTQMGQEVILRCVPISNHLYFYWYRQILGQKVEFLVSFYNNEISEKSEIFDDQFSVERPDGSNFTLKIRSTKLEDSAMYFCASRVSGAWGNEQFFGPGTRLTVL.

This clone was counted once. The chain links TRBV25-1 to TRBJ1-1; 8 bases fit TRBD1. J gave up 10 bases and V 3 bases, and 13 bases lay outside the gene matches. CDR3 length: 15 residues. Germline CDR1 and CDR2: MGHDK and SYGVNS. CDR3 DNA sequence: TGTGCCAGCAGTGATTTGACAGGGGATTACAAGGTAGCTTTCTTT. It yields the protein CASSDLTGDYKVAFF.

Comments on this clone: The sample has other DNA sequences that encode this CDR3 too. V gene TRBV15 combines with J gene TRBJ1-3; D gene ambiguous. Trimming pared 0 bases from V and 1 base from J, leaving 7 bases between. Germline V lookup: CDR1 LNHNV, CDR2 YYDKDF (reference sequence). This CDR3 is 15 amino acids long. The CDR3 bases are TGTGCCACCAGCAGAGATCGGGTGTCTGGAAACACCATATATTTT. The encoded protein is CATSRDRVSGNTIYF.

The rearrangement links TRBV6-1 to TRBJ2-5; D is uncertain. CDR3 length: 13 amino acids. CDR1 is MNHNS, CDR2 SASEGT, per germline. Trimming took 8 bases from V and 0 from J, leaving 10 bases between them. CDR3 loop: CASWAAYQETQYF. The CDR3 nucleotides read TGTGCCAGCTGGGCAGCCTACCAAGAGACCCAGTACTTC.

This chain uses TRBV6-5 with TRBJ1-5, with 7 bases identical to TRBD1. CDR1 and CDR2 (germline): MNHEY, SVGAGI. The CDR3 spans 15 residues. V was clipped by 4 bases and J by 4 bases; unmatched bases: 7. CDR3 nucleotide sequence: TGTGCCAGCAGTTTCACAGGGGCCCTTAATCAGCCCCAGCATTTT. This codes for CASSFTGALNQPQHF.

The chain recombines TRBV7-2 with TRBJ2-5, with TRBD2 matching 7 bases. The CDR3 is made up of 15 amino acids. With 1 base clipped from V and 4 bases from J, the junction kept 6 bases outside the gene matches. CDR1 is SGHTA and CDR2 is FQGNSA in the germline V gene. CDR3 nucleotide sequence: TGTGCCAGCAGCTTAGTTGCCCCGGGAGGAGAGACCCAGTACTTC. It encodes CASSLVAPGGETQYF. The entire variable domain, with the rest obtained from reference TRBV7-2 and TRBJ2-5, is as follows: GAGVSQSPSNKVTEKGKDVELRCDPISGHTALYWYRQSLGQGLEFLIYFQGNSAPDKSGLPSDRFSAERTGGSVSTLTIQRTQQEDSAVYLCASSLVAPGGETQYFGPGTRLLVL.

This chain joins TRBV7-3 and TRBJ2-7; 8 bases are shared with TRBD2. Trimming cost V 2 bases and J 0 bases; bases outside gene matches: 0. CDR1 is SGHTA and CDR2 is FQGTGA in the germline V gene. The CDR3 loop spans 14 amino acids. This chain's CDR3 is CASSLLAGSYEQYV. CDR3 nucleotide sequence: TGTGCCAGCAGCTTACTAGCGGGCTCCTACGAGCAGTACGTC.

The chain joins TRBV5-1 to TRBJ1-4; TRBD1 matches 7 bases. CDR3 length: 14 residues. V lost 1 base to trimming and J lost 7 bases; unmatched junction nucleotides: 4. CDR1 is SGHRS, CDR2 YFSETQ, per germline. CDR3 DNA: TGCGCCAGCAGCTTGTCTTCAGGGGGTGAAAAACTGTTTTTT. Amino acid sequence: CASSLSSGGEKLFF.

The chain has TRBV25-1 and TRBJ2-7, with TRBD1 as a possible D gene (6 bases). V was clipped by 2 bases and J by 8 bases, with 16 bases between them. Germline V gene sequence: CDR1 MGHDK, CDR2 SYGVNS. This CDR3 region has 14 residues. The CDR3 spells CASSEPPYRVQQYV. DNA for the CDR3: TGTGCCAGCAGTGAACCGCCATACAGGGTCCAGCAGTACGTC.

V gene TRBV5-1 combines with J gene TRBJ1-2; 8 bases fit TRBD1. This CDR3 has 16 amino acids. V lost 0 bases, J lost 6 bases, and 10 bases stayed unmatched. Germline CDR1 and CDR2: SGHRS and YFSETQ. CDR3 in amino acids: CASSLAGGTGGDGYTF. The CDR3 DNA follows: TGCGCCAGCAGCTTGGCCGGTGGTACAGGGGGAGATGGCTACACCTTC. The variable domain in full, with the rest retrieved from reference TRBV5-1 and TRBJ1-2, is KAGVTQTPRYLIKTRGQQVTLSCSPISGHRSVSWYQQTPGQGLQFLFEYFSETQRNKGNFPGRFSGRQFSNSRSEMNVSTLELGDSALYLCASSLAGGTGGDGYTFGSGTRLTVV.

The V gene is TRBV2, the J gene TRBJ2-3; D not certain. The CDR3 has 17 amino acids. Germline V gene sequence: CDR1 SNHLY, CDR2 FYNNEI. V lost 0 bases, J lost 0 bases, and 13 bases lay in between. Here the CDR3 DNA reads TGTGCCAGCAGTGAAGCGCGAAACAGACCTAGCACAGATACGCAGTATTTT. This sequence encodes CASSEARNRPSTDTQYF.